The clone carrying this T cell receptor beta chain has only a few counts. The antigen remains undetermined. These data come from a study of neurological immune-mediated disorders. The V end was cut by 6 bases, the J end by 2 bases, with 12 bases between. Germline assignment: CDR1 SGHVS and CDR2 FNYEAQ. The CDR3 is 14 residues long. Study outcomes and limitations: The greatest TCR clonal expansion appeared in HTLV-1-associated myelopathy and the smallest, falling below healthy controls, in multiple sclerosis.

5'RACE generated cDNA with 10-nucleotide random UMIs. MiXCR, run by TCRdb on the 5' RACE reads, gives a single entry per CDR3 protein. The repertoire holds about 65,000 distinct CDR3 sequences, with roughly 4% as singletons. Sequencing was performed on PBMCs. The J gene is TRBJ2-3, the V gene TRBV7-6; maybe TRBD2 (5 bases). The clonotype originates from a man aged 45-60 years with multiple sclerosis. The CDR3 reads CASRGEGNTDTQYF. CDR3 bases: TGTGCCAGCAGGGGAGAAGGGAACACAGATACGCAGTATTTT.